The 4 T cell receptor beta chains below all came from one sample that was sequenced in a study of T-cell memory formation after mild COVID-19. From the 5' RACE reads, TCRdb called clonotypes with MiXCR, one entry per CDR3 protein. The profile shows about 340,000 distinct CDR3 sequences, 20% to 25% of them singletons. Sequenced input: PBMCs or a T cell subset sorted from them (not recorded which). All receptors come from a man younger than 35 who had mild COVID-19 (a few samples of this study predate the infection). Cell type and time point are not known.

This clonotype occurred once. This sequence joins TRBV7-2 and TRBJ2-5, with a weak D call TRBD1 (6 bases). In germline, CDR1 is SGHTA, CDR2 FQGNSA. V was cut by 5 bases and J by 1 base, with 20 bases left in between. This CDR3 has 17 residues. The CDR3, as DNA: TGTGCCAGCAGCCCAACCCAGGGGCGACAGCCCCAAGAGACCCAGTACTTC. Its protein product is CASSPTQGRQPQETQYF.

This clonotype has a handful of counts. The chain has TRBV7-2 and TRBJ2-1; D gene uncertain. This CDR3 region has 11 residues. The germline V and J ends were trimmed by 6 bases and 7 bases, with 7 bases remaining between them. In germline, CDR1 is SGHTA, CDR2 FQGNSA. The CDR3 DNA sequence: TGTGCCAGCAGGGGAACGAATGAGCAGTTCTTC. Translating it yields CASRGTNEQFF.

This clonotype was seen more than once but under ten times. The chain employs TRBV7-9 and TRBJ2-3, with TRBD2 identical over 8 bases. Looked up from germline, CDR1 is SEHNR and CDR2 is FQNEAQ (reference sequence). This CDR3 region has 15 residues. J lost 2 bases, V lost 7 bases, and 8 bases had no gene match. CDR3 bases: TGTGCCAGCACCTTGGGTAGCGGGGTCACAGATACGCAGTATTTT. Translation gives CASTLGSGVTDTQYF.

The V gene is TRBV7-2, the J gene TRBJ2-7, with D tentatively TRBD2 (5 bases). CDR3 length equals 13 residues. Germline CDR1 SGHTA, CDR2 FQGNSA. V dropped 6 bases and J dropped 0 bases, with 9 bases sitting between them. This chain's CDR3 is CASSRLASYEQYF. The CDR3, as DNA: TGTGCCAGCAGTAGGCTAGCCTCCTACGAGCAGTACTTC.